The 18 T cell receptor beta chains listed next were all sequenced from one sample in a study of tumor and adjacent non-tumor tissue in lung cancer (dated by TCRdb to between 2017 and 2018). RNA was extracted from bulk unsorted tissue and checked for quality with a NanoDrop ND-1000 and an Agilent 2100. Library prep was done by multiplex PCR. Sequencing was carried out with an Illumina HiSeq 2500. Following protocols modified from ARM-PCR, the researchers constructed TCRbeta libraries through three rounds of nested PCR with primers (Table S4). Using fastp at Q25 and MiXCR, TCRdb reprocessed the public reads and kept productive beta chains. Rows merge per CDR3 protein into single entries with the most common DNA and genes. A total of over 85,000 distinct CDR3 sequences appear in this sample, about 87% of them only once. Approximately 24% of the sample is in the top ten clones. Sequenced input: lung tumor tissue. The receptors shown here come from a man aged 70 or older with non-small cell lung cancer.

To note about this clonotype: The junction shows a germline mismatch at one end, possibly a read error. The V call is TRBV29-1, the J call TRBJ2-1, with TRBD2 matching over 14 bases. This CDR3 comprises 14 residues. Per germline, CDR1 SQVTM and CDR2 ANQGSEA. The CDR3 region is CCVGLAGGYNKQFF. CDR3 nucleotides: TGCTGTGTCGGACTAGCGGGAGGCTACAATAAGCAGTTCTTC.

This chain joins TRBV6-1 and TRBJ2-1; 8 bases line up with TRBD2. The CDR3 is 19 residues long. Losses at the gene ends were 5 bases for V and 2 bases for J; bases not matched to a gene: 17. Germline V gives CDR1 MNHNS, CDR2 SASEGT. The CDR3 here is CASSNPGGLGLIAYNEQFF. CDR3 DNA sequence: TGTGCCAGCAGTAATCCGGGAGGGCTGGGGTTGATCGCCTACAATGAGCAGTTCTTC.

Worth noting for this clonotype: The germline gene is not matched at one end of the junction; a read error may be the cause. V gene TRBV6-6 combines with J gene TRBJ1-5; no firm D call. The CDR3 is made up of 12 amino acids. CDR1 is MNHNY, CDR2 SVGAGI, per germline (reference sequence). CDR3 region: CASRPSNQSQHF. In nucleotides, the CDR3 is TGTGCCAGCCGTCCTAGCAATCAGTCCCAGCATTTT.

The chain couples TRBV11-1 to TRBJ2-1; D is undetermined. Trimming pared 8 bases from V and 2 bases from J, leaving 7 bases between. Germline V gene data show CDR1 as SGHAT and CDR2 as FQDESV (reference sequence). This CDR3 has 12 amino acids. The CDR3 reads CASAMAYNEQFF. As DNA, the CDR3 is TGTGCCAGCGCAATGGCCTACAATGAGCAGTTCTTC.

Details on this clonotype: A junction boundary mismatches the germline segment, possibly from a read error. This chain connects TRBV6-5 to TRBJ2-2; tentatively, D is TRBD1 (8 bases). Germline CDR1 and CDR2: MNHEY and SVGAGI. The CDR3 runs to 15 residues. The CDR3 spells CTSSYSTGGAGELFF. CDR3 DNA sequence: TGTACCAGCAGTTACAGTACAGGGGGGGCCGGGGAGCTATTTTTT.

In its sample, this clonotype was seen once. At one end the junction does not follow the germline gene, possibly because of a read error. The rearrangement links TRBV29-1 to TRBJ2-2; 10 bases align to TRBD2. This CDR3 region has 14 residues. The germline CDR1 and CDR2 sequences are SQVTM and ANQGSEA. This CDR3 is CSAAVAGGTGKLFF. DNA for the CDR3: TGCAGCGCTGCCGTAGCGGGGGGTACCGGGAAGCTGTTTTTT.

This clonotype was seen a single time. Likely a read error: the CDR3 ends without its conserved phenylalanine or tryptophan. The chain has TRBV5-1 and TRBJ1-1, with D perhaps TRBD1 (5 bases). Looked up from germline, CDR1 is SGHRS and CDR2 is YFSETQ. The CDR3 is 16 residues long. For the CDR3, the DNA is TGCGCCAGCAGGTTGGGACCTCGGGAAATGAACACTGAAGCTTTCTAT. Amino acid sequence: CASRLGPREMNTEAFY.

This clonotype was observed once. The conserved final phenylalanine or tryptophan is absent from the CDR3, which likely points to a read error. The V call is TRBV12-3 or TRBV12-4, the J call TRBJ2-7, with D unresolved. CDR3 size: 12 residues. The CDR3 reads CDSSLVPYEQYI. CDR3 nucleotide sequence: TGTGACAGCAGTTTAGTCCCCTACGAGCAGTACATC.

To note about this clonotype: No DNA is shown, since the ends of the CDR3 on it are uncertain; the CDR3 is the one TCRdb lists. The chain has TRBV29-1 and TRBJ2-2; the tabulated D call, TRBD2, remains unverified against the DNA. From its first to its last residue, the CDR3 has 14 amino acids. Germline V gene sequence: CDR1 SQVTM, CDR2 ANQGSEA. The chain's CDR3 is CSADVAGGTGELLF.

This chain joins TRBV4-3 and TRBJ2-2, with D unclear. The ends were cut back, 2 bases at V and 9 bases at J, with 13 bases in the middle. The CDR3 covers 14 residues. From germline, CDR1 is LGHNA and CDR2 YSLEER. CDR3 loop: CASSQSINARELFF. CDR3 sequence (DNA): TGCGCCAGCAGCCAATCGATCAACGCCCGGGAGCTGTTTTTT.

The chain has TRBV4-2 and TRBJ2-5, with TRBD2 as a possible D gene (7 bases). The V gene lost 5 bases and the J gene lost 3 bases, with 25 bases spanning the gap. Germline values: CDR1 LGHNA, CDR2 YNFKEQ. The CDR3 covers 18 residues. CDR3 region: CASSCLTEGGGLEETQYF. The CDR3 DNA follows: TGTGCCAGCAGCTGCCTAACAGAGGGGGGGGGGTTGGAAGAGACCCAGTACTTC.

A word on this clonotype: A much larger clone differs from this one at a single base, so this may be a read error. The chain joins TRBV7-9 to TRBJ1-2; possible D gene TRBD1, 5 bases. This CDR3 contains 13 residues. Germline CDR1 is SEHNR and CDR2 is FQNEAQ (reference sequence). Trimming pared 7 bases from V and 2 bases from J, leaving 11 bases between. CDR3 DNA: TGTGCCAGCATCAGGGACCTAAACTATGGCTACACCTTC. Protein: CASIRDLNYGYTF. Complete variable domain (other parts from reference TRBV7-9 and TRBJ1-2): DTGVSQNPRHKITKRGQNVTFRCDPISEHNRLYWYRQTLGQGPEFLTYFQNEAQLEKSRLLSDRFSAERPKGSFSTLEIQRTEQGDSAMYLCASIRDLNYGYTFGSGTRLTVV.

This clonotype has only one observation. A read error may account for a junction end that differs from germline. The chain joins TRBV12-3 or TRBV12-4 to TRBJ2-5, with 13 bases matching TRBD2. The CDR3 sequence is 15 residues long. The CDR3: CVSSGLAGAVETQYF. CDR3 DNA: TGTGTCAGCAGCGGACTAGCGGGAGCGGTGGAGACCCAGTACTTC.

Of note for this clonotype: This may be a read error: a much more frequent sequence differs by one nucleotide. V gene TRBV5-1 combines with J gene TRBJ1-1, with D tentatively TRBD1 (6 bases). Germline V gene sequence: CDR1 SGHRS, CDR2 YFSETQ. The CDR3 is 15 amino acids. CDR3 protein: CVSSYHRTETTEAFF. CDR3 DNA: TGCGTCAGCAGCTATCATCGGACAGAAACCACTGAAGCTTTCTTT.

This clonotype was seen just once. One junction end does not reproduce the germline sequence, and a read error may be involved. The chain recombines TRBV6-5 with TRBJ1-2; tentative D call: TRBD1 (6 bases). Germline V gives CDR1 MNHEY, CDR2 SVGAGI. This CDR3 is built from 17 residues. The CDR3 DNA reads TGTGCCAGCAGACCTCCGACCGGGGGGCGAGGTTACTGTGGCTACACCTTT. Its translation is CASRPPTGGRGYCGYTF.

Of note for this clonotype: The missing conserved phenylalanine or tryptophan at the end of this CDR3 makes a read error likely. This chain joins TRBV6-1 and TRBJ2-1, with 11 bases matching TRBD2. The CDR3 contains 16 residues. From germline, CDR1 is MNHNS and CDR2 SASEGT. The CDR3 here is CASSAMIAGGHNEQFY. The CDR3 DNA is TGCGCCAGCAGTGCTATGATAGCGGGAGGGCATAATGAGCAGTTCTAC.

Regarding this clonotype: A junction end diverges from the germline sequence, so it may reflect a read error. The CDR3 sequence is CASSASEGQKTQYF. In DNA, the CDR3 is TGTGCCAGCAGCGCTAGCGAGGGGCAGAAGACCCAGTACTTC. V is TRBV4-1 and J is TRBJ2-5; a possible D gene is TRBD2 (6 bases). In germline, CDR1 is MGHRA, CDR2 YSYEKL. CDR3 length equals 14 residues.

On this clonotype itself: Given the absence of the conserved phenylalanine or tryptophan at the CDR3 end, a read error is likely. CDR3 sequence reads: CASRKGTSKGAQYS. The CDR3 DNA is TGTGCCAGCAGAAAAGGGACATCCAAAGGGGCCCAGTACTCC. The chain links TRBV5-4 to TRBJ2-5, with a weak D call TRBD1 (6 bases). V was trimmed by 5 bases and J by 9 bases, leaving 20 bases between them. Germline V gives CDR1 SGHNT, CDR2 YYREEE (reference sequence). CDR3 size: 14 residues.